A single sample gave rise to the 21 T cell receptor beta chains below, sequenced in a study of regulatory T cells in long-lasting Graves disease. As to time point: newly diagnosed GD, antithyroid drugs for less than 3 months. The TCR library was prepared using RNA isolated from PBMCs. Arm-PCR of CDR3 regions with iRepertoire HTBI primers generated TCR beta libraries. TCRdb passed the multiplex PCR reads through MiXCR, listing each CDR3 protein once. Of 550,000 to 600,000 distinct CDR3 sequences in the sample, 15% to 20% were seen once. These sequences were also reported in another study, on T cells in Graves' hyperthyroidism and ophthalmopathy.

Here the sequenced sample was peripheral blood mononuclear cells (PBMCs), taken at new diagnosis, from a patient treated with antithyroid drugs. Receptor source: a young man with Graves disease.

Many counts were recorded for this clonotype. The chain couples TRBV10-3 to TRBJ1-4; no clear D. This CDR3 is 11 amino acids long. V gave up 3 bases and J gave up 15 bases, with 11 bases separating them. Looked up from germline, CDR1 is ENHRY and CDR2 is SYGVKD. The chain's CDR3 is CAISDGNRMFF. CDR3 bases: TGTGCCATCAGTGACGGGAACAGAATGTTTTTT.

The V and J genes are TRBV10-1 and TRBJ2-3; 9 nucleotides line up with TRBD2. The J segment lost 5 bases and the V segment lost 5 bases, leaving 17 bases of the junction unmatched. The germline gives CDR1 WNHNN, CDR2 SYGVQD (reference sequence). This CDR3 contains 18 residues. The CDR3 DNA is TGCGCCAGCAGTTCCGCCCCAATAGCGGGAGCCCCGGTAGATACGCAGTATTTT. This encodes CASSSAPIAGAPVDTQYF.

This clonotype was detected a few times. The V call is TRBV6-2 or TRBV6-3, the J call TRBJ2-2; TRBD1 matches at 7 bases. The CDR3 sequence is 24 residues long. The V gene's germline CDR1 is MNHEY and CDR2 SVGEGT. V was pared by 0 bases and J by 3 bases, with 28 bases of the junction left unmatched. In nucleotides, the CDR3 is TGTGCCAGCAGTTACTCTCGAGGGGGCACGCGCCCCGAAAAGAGGGAACGGGACACCGGGGAGCTGTTTTTT. This encodes CASSYSRGGTRPEKRERDTGELFF.

The chain has TRBV14 and TRBJ2-7; D possibly corresponds to TRBD2 (6 bases). Per the germline V gene, CDR1 is SGHDN and CDR2 is FVKESK. V was shortened by 1 base and J by 7 bases, with 14 bases between the two germline ends. The CDR3 is 14 amino acids. The CDR3 is CASSQVAGIGEQYF. Here the CDR3 DNA reads TGTGCCAGCAGCCAAGTGGCGGGGATTGGGGAGCAGTACTTC. The full variable domain, in which reference TRBV14 and TRBJ2-7 provide the parts outside the CDR3, is EAGVTQFPSHSVIEKGQTVTLRCDPISGHDNLYWYRRVMGKEIKFLLHFVKESKQDESGMPNNRFLAERTGGTYSTLKVQPAELEDSGVYFCASSQVAGIGEQYFGPGTRLTVT.

This chain uses TRBV20-1 with TRBJ1-2; D not resolved. In germline, CDR1 is DFQATT, CDR2 SNEGSKA (reference sequence). V gave up 4 bases and J gave up 8 bases, with 20 bases separating them. This CDR3 spans 14 amino acids. CDR3 region: CSATKPGMLGGYTF. In DNA form, the CDR3 reads TGCAGTGCTACTAAACCAGGAATGTTAGGGGGCTACACCTTC.

J is TRBJ2-7 and V is TRBV3-1; D gene unclear. Between the trimmed V and J ends, which lost 4 bases and 5 bases, there was a span of 12 bases. Germline V lookup: CDR1 LGHDT, CDR2 YNNKEL (reference sequence). The CDR3 loop spans 13 amino acids. The CDR3 coding sequence is TGTGCCAGCAGCCGTGGGTTAGGCGACGAGCAGTACTTC. Protein product: CASSRGLGDEQYF.

This clonotype was observed at least ten times. This chain uses TRBV12-3 or TRBV12-4 with TRBJ2-1; D gene unclear. This CDR3 contains 12 residues. V was trimmed by 3 bases and J by 8 bases, leaving 8 bases between them. The CDR3 loop reads CASSLTIDEQFF. CDR3 nucleotide sequence: TGTGCCAGCAGTTTGACCATCGATGAGCAGTTCTTC.

This clonotype was picked up many times. The chain combines TRBV5-6 with TRBJ2-5; D not resolved. Trimming took 6 bases from V and 4 from J, leaving 10 bases between them. The CDR3 runs to 12 residues. In germline, CDR1 is SGHDT, CDR2 YYEEEE. CDR3 coding DNA: TGTGCCAGCACCATGGGCGGAGAGACCCAGTACTTC. Amino acids: CASTMGGETQYF.

This clonotype has at least ten counts. The gene calls are TRBV12-3 or TRBV12-4 and TRBJ2-3; D uncertain. The V and J ends lost 6 bases and 0 bases respectively, with 7 bases between them. The length of the CDR3 is 13 residues. DNA for the CDR3: TGTGCCAGCAGACCACCCAGCACAGATACGCAGTATTTT. Translated, it gives CASRPPSTDTQYF.

This clonotype appeared many times. This chain uses TRBV3-1 with TRBJ1-1, with D unclear. Trimming removed 6 bases from V and 1 base from J, with 9 bases in between. The CDR3 has 13 amino acids. CDR1 is LGHDT and CDR2 is YNNKEL in the germline V gene (reference sequence). This CDR3 is CASSQTENTEAFF. The CDR3 region has the DNA TGTGCCAGCAGTCAAACAGAGAACACTGAAGCTTTCTTT.

This clonotype was picked up a small number of times. CDR3 sequence: CSVVQGSSNQPQHF. The CDR3 DNA sequence: TGCAGCGTCGTTCAGGGGAGTAGCAATCAGCCCCAGCATTTT. The chain recombines TRBV29-1 with TRBJ1-5, with D tentatively TRBD1 (6 bases). V gave up 6 bases and J gave up 0 bases, with 12 bases separating them. Germline V lookup: CDR1 SQVTM, CDR2 ANQGSEA. This CDR3 is built from 14 residues.

This clonotype was recorded a few times. The chain joins TRBV12-3 or TRBV12-4 to TRBJ2-1; 16 nucleotides line up with TRBD2. The CDR3 totals 14 residues. J gave up 15 bases and V 3 bases, and 5 bases lay outside the gene matches. The DNA for the CDR3 is TGTGCCAGCAGTTTCGGGACTAGCGGGAGGGGCCTGTTCTTC. Its protein product is CASSFGTSGRGLFF.

This clonotype was picked up many times. V and J are TRBV12-3 or TRBV12-4 and TRBJ1-1, with D possibly being TRBD1 (6 bases). The length of the CDR3 is 14 residues. V was cut by 7 bases and J by 1 base, with 13 bases left in between. Written as DNA, the CDR3 is TGTGCCAGCACCTCGGGACACCAGAACACTGAAGCTTTCTTT. This translates into CASTSGHQNTEAFF.

This clonotype was seen at least ten times. This chain joins TRBV7-9 and TRBJ1-1; possible D gene TRBD1, 5 bases. CDR3 length equals 15 residues. V lost 9 bases, J lost 4 bases, and 21 bases lay in between. Germline values: CDR1 SEHNR, CDR2 FQNEAQ (reference sequence). In DNA, the CDR3 is TGTGCCAGTATCGGGACGGAAAGAAGGGTCACTGAAGCTTTCTTT. It translates to CASIGTERRVTEAFF.

This clonotype was found many times. The V gene is TRBV20-1, the J gene TRBJ2-7; D is undetermined. The CDR3 is 11 residues long. The germline CDR1 and CDR2 sequences are DFQATT and SNEGSKA (reference sequence). Trimming pared 6 bases from V and 6 bases from J, leaving 12 bases between. The CDR3 coding sequence is TGCAGTGCCCTACAGCTTTCCGAGCAGTACTTC. It codes for CSALQLSEQYF.

The chain is built from TRBV30 and TRBJ2-7, with TRBD1 identical over 7 bases. The J segment lost 2 bases and the V segment lost 0 bases, leaving 1 base of the junction unmatched. This CDR3 comprises 13 residues. CDR1 GTSNPN and CDR2 SVGIG come from the germline V gene (reference sequence). DNA for the CDR3: TGTGCCTGGAGTGTACAGGGGACCTACGAGCAGTACTTC. Protein sequence: CAWSVQGTYEQYF.

The V gene is TRBV3-1, the J gene TRBJ1-6, with TRBD1 identical over 7 bases. Germline V gene sequence: CDR1 LGHDT, CDR2 YNNKEL (reference sequence). The CDR3 is 15 residues long. The V segment lost 4 bases and the J segment 10 bases; nucleotides outside the gene matches: 10. Written as DNA, the CDR3 is TGTGCCAGCAGCCCCTTCCAGGGGGTGGGCTCACCCCTCCACTTT. It is translated as CASSPFQGVGSPLHF.

This clonotype was detected a few times. The CDR3 DNA reads TGTGCCAGCACAGGTTTGACCCATGAGCAGTTCTTC. It is translated as CASTGLTHEQFF. V and J are TRBV12-3 or TRBV12-4 and TRBJ2-1; D ambiguous. CDR3 length: 12 residues. V shed 7 bases and J shed 8 bases, with 12 bases lying between them.

This clonotype has a handful of counts. The chain links TRBV14 to TRBJ1-6; D is unresolved. Germline CDR1 and CDR2: SGHDN and FVKESK. The CDR3 length is 12 residues. V was pared by 3 bases and J by 9 bases, with 6 bases between. The chain's CDR3 is CASSHGSSPLHF. The CDR3 nucleotides read TGTGCCAGCAGCCACGGAAGTTCACCCCTCCACTTT.

Comment on this clonotype: A much larger clone differs from this one at a single base, so this may be a read error. The chain employs TRBV11-2 and TRBJ2-1; D gene unclear. TRBJ2-5 explains the end of the DNA better; the J call may be wrong. CDR3 size: 16 residues. Per the germline V gene, CDR1 is SGHAT and CDR2 is FQNNGV. The CDR3 nucleotides read TGTGCCAGCAGCTTAGTTCGGTGGAAGCAACAAGGGACCCAGTACTTC. This gives the protein CASSLVRWKQQGTQYF.

This clonotype has ten or more counts. This chain joins TRBV6-1 and TRBJ2-6; 11 bases agree with TRBD2. This CDR3 is 16 amino acids long. With V trimmed by 10 bases and J by 0 bases, 5 bases remained unmatched. Germline V CDR1 and CDR2: MNHNS, SASEGT. CDR3 sequence reads: CATGLAGSSGANVLTF. CDR3 sequence (DNA): TGTGCCACCGGACTAGCGGGTTCCTCTGGGGCCAACGTCCTGACTTTC.